These T cell receptor beta chains were read from a single sample in a study of T cell repertoires in cytomegalovirus infection. TCRdb ran MiXCR on the reads and lists one entry per CDR3 protein. In the table there are approximately 470,000 distinct CDR3 sequences, approximately 42% of which are singletons. Antigen specificity for these receptors is unknown. The starting material was cultured PBMCs, obtained from culture after CMV antigen stimulation. Receptors were obtained from a human donor in good health (CMV status not recorded). Some clones in this sample may be carry-over from other donors' samples. Both conserved end residues are part of each CDR3. Each record gives: D gene, V gene, J gene, clone size, CDR3 DNA, CDR3 protein. The D gene is left open where the match is weak. Expanded clones get a size class; other rows say once, few or many, or leave the size out.

D: .; V: TRBV5-4; J: TRBJ1-6; size: .; DNA: TGTGCCAGCAGCATCGAGGGGGGAGGGGGTTATAATTCACCCCTCCACTTT; CDR3: CASSIEGGGGYNSPLHF
D: .; V: TRBV5-5; J: TRBJ2-1; size: .; DNA: TGTGCCAGCAGCTTGGATGGCGGGAATTACAATGAGCAGTTCTTC; CDR3: CASSLDGGNYNEQFF
D: .; V: TRBV2; J: TRBJ2-2; size: .; DNA: TGTGCCAGCAGTGACAATCGGGGTCGGACCGGGGAGCTGTTTTTT; CDR3: CASSDNRGRTGELFF
D: .; V: TRBV6-8; J: TRBJ2-7; size: .; DNA: TGTGCCAGCAGTTACCGGCAGGGGAGCTCCTACGAGCAGTACTTC; CDR3: CASSYRQGSSYEQYF
D: .; V: TRBV6-1; J: TRBJ2-7; size: .; DNA: TGTGCCAGCAGTCCCGACAGTGCCTACGAGCAGTACTTC; CDR3: CASSPDSAYEQYF
D: TRBD1; V: TRBV11-3; J: TRBJ2-3; size: .; DNA: TGTGCCAGCAGTTGGGGACAGGGTGGCACAGATACGCAGTATTTT; CDR3: CASSWGQGGTDTQYF
D: .; V: TRBV24-1; J: TRBJ2-5; size: few; DNA: TGTGCCACCAGTGGGAGGGGCGTCGGGGGACACAACCAAGAGACCCAGTACTTC; CDR3: CATSGRGVGGHNQETQYF
D: TRBD2; V: TRBV7-2; J: TRBJ2-1; size: .; DNA: TGTGCCAGCAGTAGGGAGGGCCGAAATGAGCAGTTCTTC; CDR3: CASSREGRNEQFF
D: TRBD2; V: TRBV6-2/TRBV6-3; J: TRBJ2-5; size: .; DNA: TGTGCCAGCAGCTGGGTCAGGGAGGGAGAGACCCAGTACTTC; CDR3: CASSWVREGETQYF
D: .; V: TRBV7-6; J: TRBJ1-2; size: .; DNA: TGTGCCAGCAGCTTAGTGATGAACTATGGCTACACCTTC; CDR3: CASSLVMNYGYTF
D: TRBD2; V: TRBV7-2; J: TRBJ2-7; size: few; DNA: TGTGCCAGCAGTTGGAGGGGGAGCGGGAGAGGGCTGCGCGAGCAGTACTTC; CDR3: CASSWRGSGRGLREQYF
D: .; V: TRBV6-1; J: TRBJ1-1; size: few; DNA: TGTGCCAGCCCGGGACGGATGAACACTGAAGCTTTCTTT; CDR3: CASPGRMNTEAFF
D: .; V: TRBV7-9; J: TRBJ2-2; size: .; DNA: TGTGCCAGCAGCTCCGGGACAATCCCCGGGGAGCTGTTTTTT; CDR3: CASSSGTIPGELFF
D: .; V: TRBV7-9; J: TRBJ2-1; size: .; DNA: TGTGCCAGCAGCTTAGGGTTTCGGGGTTCGAATGAGCAGTTCTTC; CDR3: CASSLGFRGSNEQFF
D: TRBD2; V: TRBV19; J: TRBJ2-3; size: .; DNA: TGTGCCAGTAGTATAGGACTAGCGGGGAGCACAGATACGCAGTATTTT; CDR3: CASSIGLAGSTDTQYF
D: .; V: TRBV12-3/TRBV12-4; J: TRBJ2-3; size: .; DNA: TGTGCCAGCAGTTTAGCCCCCGGGCAGGGGGGAGGTACGCAGTATTTT; CDR3: CASSLAPGQGGGTQYF
D: .; V: TRBV12-3/TRBV12-4; J: TRBJ1-1; size: few; DNA: TGTGCCAGCAGCAGAGGACCTATGAACACTGAAGCTTTCTTT; CDR3: CASSRGPMNTEAFF
D: TRBD2; V: TRBV20-1; J: TRBJ2-1; size: once; DNA: TGCAGTGCTAGAGGGGGGACTAGCGGGAATTACAATGAGCAGTTCTTC; CDR3: CSARGGTSGNYNEQFF
D: .; V: TRBV7-2; J: TRBJ1-5; size: many; DNA: TGTGCCAGCAGTATAGGGGAAGATCAGCCCCAGCATTTT; CDR3: CASSIGEDQPQHF
D: .; V: TRBV5-1; J: TRBJ1-2; size: once; DNA: TGCGCCAGCAGCTTGGGCACACAGGGAACTAACTATGGCTACACCTTC; CDR3: CASSLGTQGTNYGYTF
D: .; V: TRBV7-2; J: TRBJ2-2; size: .; DNA: TGTGCCAGCAGCTTACTTGCCGGGGAGCTGTTTTTT; CDR3: CASSLLAGELFF
D: .; V: TRBV24-1; J: TRBJ1-2; size: .; DNA: TGTGCCACCGACAAGCGAGGGGGCTACACCTTC; CDR3: CATDKRGGYTF